The present entry profiles one T cell receptor (beta chain) with its context. What it recognizes is unknown. This may be a read error: a much more frequent sequence differs by one nucleotide. This CDR3 is built from 12 residues. Germline V gene lookup returns CDR1 SGHAT and CDR2 FQDESV (reference sequence). Time point reported: pre-sensitization, week 0. Treatment here: therapeutic diphenylcyclopropenone sensitization with weekly scalp DPC. Suited to DPC and affected by alopecia, the donors ranged from 18 to 70 years old. These data come from a study of human T cells and chemical hapten exposure. Whole-study findings and limits: Versus controls, significantly more large CDR3 similarity clusters arose from expanded TCRs.

Via MiXCR, TCRdb re-called the RACE reads, giving one row per CDR3 protein. The sample has tens of thousands of distinct CDR3 sequences, approximately 6.7% seen once. This specimen consisted of whole blood, obtained in connection with sensitization to the hapten diphenylcyclopropenone (DPC). V gene TRBV11-1 combines with J gene TRBJ2-1, with D maybe TRBD2 (5 bases). This receptor was obtained from a woman aged 30 to 39 with alopecia areata. Some clones in this sample may be carry-over from other donors' samples. The CDR3 DNA is TGTGCCAGCAGCCCGGGGTACAAGGAGCAGTTCTTC. Protein product: CASSPGYKEQFF.